This section outlines one T cell receptor (beta chain) sequence together with its context. This specimen belongs to a study of low-dose radiotherapy and immunotherapy resistance in tumors. Both a constant-region primer and a V-primer adapter served to amplify TCRs across roughly 20 PCR cycles. Each CDR3 protein gets one entry after TCRdb re-called the reads with MiXCR. Of approximately 52,000 distinct CDR3 sequences in the sample, approximately 35% were seen once. The CDR3 loop spans 15 amino acids. V lost 3 bases, J lost 7 bases, and 6 bases stayed unmatched. The germline V gene has CDR1 SGHTA and CDR2 FQGNSA. Time point here: after trial treatment. Treatment here: LDRT plus nivolumab, ipilimumab, low-dose cyclophosphamide and aspirin (RACIN trial). As their treatment, donors received nivolumab, ipilimumab, aspirin, low-dose cyclophosphamide and low-dose radiotherapy.

The chain joins TRBV7-2 to TRBJ2-1; 10 nucleotides align to TRBD2. Sequencing was performed on PBMCs, taken after low-dose radiotherapy plus immunotherapy. The source is a male donor with rectosigmoid adenocarcinoma. This CDR3 is CASSFPSGSNNEQFF. CDR3 in DNA: TGTGCCAGCAGCTTTCCTAGCGGGAGTAATAATGAGCAGTTCTTC.